The subject of this entry is one T cell receptor beta chain. This specimen belongs to a study of blood T cell repertoires in COVID-19. Across the study: Samples of COVID-19 (acute and convalescent) were obtained from the United States, Italy and Spain. Sample material is recorded as cDNA or gDNA derived from T cells, B-cell-depleted T cells, or PBMCs.

Methods used by the authors: Estimation of nucleated cell counts was performed using reference gene primer amplification. The protocol was immunoSEQ multiplex PCR, while the TCRdb copy is restricted to in-frame clones and leaves out a portion. D and trimming were read from the DNA, whereas the V and J calls and clone size are those reported in that table. The data contain about 140,000 clones, about 74% of them singletons. The origin of this receptor is a man between 50 and 59 years old with acute or convalescent COVID-19. The sample was peripheral blood.

CDR3 amino acids: CASGVQGGYEQYF. The CDR3 coding sequence is TGTGCCAGCGGGGTGCAAGGGGGCTACGAGCAGTACTTC. V usage is TRBV3-1 (or the pseudogene TRBV3-2) and J usage is TRBJ2-7, with D tentatively TRBD1 (6 bases). Germline V CDR1 and CDR2: LGHDT, YNNKEL (reference sequence). The CDR3 is 13 amino acids. V was cut by 8 bases and J by 3 bases, with 14 bases left in between.